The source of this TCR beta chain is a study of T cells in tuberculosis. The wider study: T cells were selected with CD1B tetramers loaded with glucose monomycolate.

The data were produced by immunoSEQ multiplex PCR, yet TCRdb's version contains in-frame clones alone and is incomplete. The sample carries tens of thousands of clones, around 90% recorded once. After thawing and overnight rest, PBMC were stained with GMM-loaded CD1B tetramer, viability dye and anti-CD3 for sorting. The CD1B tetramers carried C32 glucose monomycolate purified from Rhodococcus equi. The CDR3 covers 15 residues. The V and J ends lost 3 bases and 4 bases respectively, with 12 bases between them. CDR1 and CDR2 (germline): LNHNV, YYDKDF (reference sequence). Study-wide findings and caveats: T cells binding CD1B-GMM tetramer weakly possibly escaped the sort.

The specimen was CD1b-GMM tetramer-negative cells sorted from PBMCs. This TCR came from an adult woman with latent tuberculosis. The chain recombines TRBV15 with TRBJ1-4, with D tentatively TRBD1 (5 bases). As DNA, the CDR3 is TGTGCCACCAGCAGTGGGTCAGGGTTTAATGAAAAACTGTTTTTT. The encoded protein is CATSSGSGFNEKLFF. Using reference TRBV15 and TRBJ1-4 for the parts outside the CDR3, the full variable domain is DAMVIQNPRYQVTQFGKPVTLSCSQTLNHNVMYWYQQKSSQAPKLLFHYYDKDFNNEADTPDNFQSRRPNTSFCFLDIRSPGLGDTAMYLCATSSGSGFNEKLFFGSGTQLSVL.